This T cell receptor (beta chain) derives from a study of blood T cell repertoires in COVID-19. The wider study: The cDNA or gDNA used as material had been derived from T cells, B-cell-depleted T cells, or PBMCs.

CDR1 is LNHNV and CDR2 is YYDKDF in the germline V gene (reference sequence). The V segment lost 2 bases and the J segment 8 bases; nucleotides outside the gene matches: 11. The CDR3 loop spans 18 amino acids. This study enrolled people aged roughly 18 to 90 from 24 US geographic areas. Cohorts were based on clinical histories the participants reported. Recovery meant two consecutive negative NP/OP PCR tests, professional clearance, or resolved symptoms. This table comes from immunoSEQ multiplex PCR, and its TCRdb copy is limited to in-frame clones, with some not included. Here the sample spans hundreds of thousands of clones, 88% being singletons.

The specimen was PBMCs or T cells enriched from blood (not recorded which). This TCR derives from a woman in her fifties or sixties who had recovered from COVID-19. J is TRBJ2-1 and V is TRBV15; 14 bases line up with TRBD2. In nucleotides, the CDR3 is TGTGCCACCAGCAGACCAAACCCGGGACTAGCGGGAGACGATGAGCAGTTCTTC. Translated, it gives CATSRPNPGLAGDDEQFF.